This T cell receptor (beta chain) originates from a study of blood T cell repertoires in COVID-19. Looking at the study overall: Sites in the United States, Italy and Spain provided acute and convalescent COVID-19 samples.

In the source study's methods: Reference gene primer amplification yielded estimated nucleated cell counts. Profiled with immunoSEQ multiplex PCR; TCRdb holds only in-frame clones, not every one. For V, J and clone size, that table is used; D and trimming come from the DNA. The sample comprises about 70,000 clones, approximately 83% of which are singletons, and around 12% rests with the top ten. V lost 5 bases to trimming and J lost 3 bases; unmatched junction nucleotides: 5. From germline, CDR1 is SGHTA and CDR2 FQGNSA. The CDR3 extends over 15 amino acids. The clonotype comes from a human donor in a cohort sampled during active COVID-19. The V call is TRBV7-2, the J call TRBJ2-7, with TRBD2 matching over 12 bases. The sample taken for sequencing was peripheral blood. The chain's CDR3 is CASSRTSGDNYEQYF. As DNA, the CDR3 is TGTGCCAGCAGCCGGACTAGCGGGGACAACTACGAGCAGTACTTC.